This T cell receptor (beta chain) was captured by sequencing in a study of T cells in localized non-small cell lung cancer. General study results and limits: Detection in adjacent lung was observed for a median 57 of the top 100 tumor clones.

Measured with immunoSEQ multiplex PCR; TCRdb has only the in-frame clones, and not every one. Among 20,000 to 25,000 clones listed, about 88% were seen once. Note on this clone: The antigen is not known.

The V gene's germline CDR1 is GTSNPN and CDR2 SVGIG (reference sequence). The germline V and J ends were trimmed by 1 base and 10 bases, with 8 bases remaining between them. This CDR3 contains 11 residues. The chain uses TRBV30 and TRBJ2-1; the D gene is possibly TRBD1 (5 bases). Sequenced material: peripheral blood, taken before any cancer treatment. This receptor was taken from a male donor aged 60 or over with stage I lung adenocarcinoma. CDR3 bases: TGTGCCTGGAGTGATGGGGCGGAGCAGTTCTTC. This encodes CAWSDGAEQFF.